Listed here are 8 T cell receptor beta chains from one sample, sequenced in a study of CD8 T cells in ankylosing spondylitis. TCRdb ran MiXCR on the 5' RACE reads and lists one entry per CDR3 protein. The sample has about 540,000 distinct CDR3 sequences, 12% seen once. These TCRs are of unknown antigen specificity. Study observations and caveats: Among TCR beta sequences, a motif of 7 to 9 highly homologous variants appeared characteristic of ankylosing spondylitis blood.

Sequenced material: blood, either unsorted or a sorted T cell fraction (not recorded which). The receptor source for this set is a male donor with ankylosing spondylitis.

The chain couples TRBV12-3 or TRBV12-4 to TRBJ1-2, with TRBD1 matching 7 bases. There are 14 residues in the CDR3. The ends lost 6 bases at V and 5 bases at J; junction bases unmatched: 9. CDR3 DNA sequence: TGTGCCAGCAGCGACCTCACACAGGGGTATGGCTACACCTTC. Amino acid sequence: CASSDLTQGYGYTF.

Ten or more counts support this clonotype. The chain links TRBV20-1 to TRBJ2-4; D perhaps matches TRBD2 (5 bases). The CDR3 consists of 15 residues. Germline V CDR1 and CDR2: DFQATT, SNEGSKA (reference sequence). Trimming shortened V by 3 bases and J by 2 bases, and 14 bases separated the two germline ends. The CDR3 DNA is TGCAGTGCTAGTCGTGACTACTTGTCCAAAAACATTCAGTACTTC. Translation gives CSASRDYLSKNIQYF.

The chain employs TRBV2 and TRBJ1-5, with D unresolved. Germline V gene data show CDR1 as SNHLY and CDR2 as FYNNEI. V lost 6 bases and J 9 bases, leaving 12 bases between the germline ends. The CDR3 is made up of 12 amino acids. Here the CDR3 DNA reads TGTGCCAGCAGGGCCGGGAGGCGGCCCCAGCATTTT. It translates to CASRAGRRPQHF.

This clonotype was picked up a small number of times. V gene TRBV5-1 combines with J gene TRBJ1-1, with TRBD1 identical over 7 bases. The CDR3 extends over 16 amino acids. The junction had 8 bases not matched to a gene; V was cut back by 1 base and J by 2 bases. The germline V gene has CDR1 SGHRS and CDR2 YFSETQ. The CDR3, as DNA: TGCGCCAGCAGCTTGTCATTGGCAGGGGGTAACACTGAAGCTTTCTTT. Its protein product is CASSLSLAGGNTEAFF.

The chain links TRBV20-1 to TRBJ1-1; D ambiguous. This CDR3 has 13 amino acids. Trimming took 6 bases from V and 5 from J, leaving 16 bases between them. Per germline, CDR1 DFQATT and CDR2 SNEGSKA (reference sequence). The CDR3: CSANRGSWTEAFF. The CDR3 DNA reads TGCAGTGCCAACCGAGGGTCGTGGACTGAAGCTTTCTTT.

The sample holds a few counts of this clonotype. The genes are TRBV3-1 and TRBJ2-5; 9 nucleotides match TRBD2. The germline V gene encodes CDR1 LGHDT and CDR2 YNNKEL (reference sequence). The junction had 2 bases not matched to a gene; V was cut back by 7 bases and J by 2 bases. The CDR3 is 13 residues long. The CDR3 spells CASTAGGQETQYF. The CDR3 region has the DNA TGTGCCAGCACTGCGGGAGGGCAAGAGACCCAGTACTTC.

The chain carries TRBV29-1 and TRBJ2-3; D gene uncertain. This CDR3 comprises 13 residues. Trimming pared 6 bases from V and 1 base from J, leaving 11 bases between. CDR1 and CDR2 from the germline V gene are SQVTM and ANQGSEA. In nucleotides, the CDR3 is TGCAGCGTACGACGCGAAGGCACAGATACGCAGTATTTT. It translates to CSVRREGTDTQYF.

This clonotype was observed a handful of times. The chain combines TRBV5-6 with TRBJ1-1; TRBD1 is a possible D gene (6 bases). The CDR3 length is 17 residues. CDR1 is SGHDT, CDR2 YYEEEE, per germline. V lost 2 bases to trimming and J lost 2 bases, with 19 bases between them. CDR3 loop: CASSFNSWGRGNTEAFF. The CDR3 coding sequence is TGTGCCAGCAGCTTCAACAGCTGGGGGCGCGGAAACACTGAAGCTTTCTTT. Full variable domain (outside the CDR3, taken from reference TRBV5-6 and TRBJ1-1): DAGVTQSPTHLIKTRGQQVTLRCSPKSGHDTVSWYQQALGQGPQFIFQYYEEEERQRGNFPDRFSGHQFPNYSSELNVNALLLGDSALYLCASSFNSWGRGNTEAFFGQGTRLTVV.